These 3 T cell receptor beta chains originate from one sample sequenced in a study of response to subunit inactivated influenza vaccine. TCRdb fed the RT-PCR reads into MiXCR, producing one record per CDR3 protein. Among around 710,000 distinct CDR3 sequences, approximately 13% were seen once, and the ten largest hold around 6.5%. The sequences come from PBMCs from blood, collected less than 15 days before vaccination. The receptors were sampled from a middle-aged man who received an inactivated influenza vaccine.

The table lists this clonotype with a few counts. The chain uses TRBV4-1 and TRBJ2-2; 10 nucleotides match TRBD2. This CDR3 comprises 19 residues. The V segment lost 3 bases and the J segment 0 bases; nucleotides outside the gene matches: 10. Germline V CDR1 and CDR2: MGHRA, YSYEKL. CDR3 sequence reads: CASSQASGGTRPNTGELFF. Written as DNA, the CDR3 is TGCGCCAGCAGCCAGGCTAGCGGGGGAACCAGACCGAACACCGGGGAGCTGTTTTTT.

This clonotype was detected only once. This chain uses TRBV6-1 with TRBJ2-7, with a weak D call TRBD2 (7 bases). CDR3 length: 15 amino acids. Germline V gives CDR1 MNHNS, CDR2 SASEGT. Trimming pared 10 bases from V and 5 bases from J, leaving 24 bases between. The DNA of the CDR3 is TGTGCCATCGGCGAGCCGGGGGGCGTTTCCCACGAGCAGTACTTC. It specifies CAIGEPGGVSHEQYF.

J is TRBJ2-5 and V is TRBV20-1, with 9 bases that match TRBD2. CDR3 length equals 16 residues. V lost 0 bases and J lost 3; bases outside the gene matches: 8. The germline V gene has CDR1 DFQATT and CDR2 SNEGSKA (reference sequence). The CDR3 loop is CSARDLPSGTKETQYF. CDR3 in DNA: TGCAGTGCTAGAGATCTCCCTAGCGGGACTAAAGAGACCCAGTACTTC.